This T cell receptor (beta chain) derives from a study of T cell clusters in autoimmune cytopenias. The CDR3 totals 16 residues. Germline assignment: CDR1 LNHDA and CDR2 SQIVND (reference sequence). TRB rearrangements were amplified by touch-down multiplex PCR with mixed TRB-A/B primers. TCRdb re-called the multiplex PCR reads and catalogs CDR3 proteins one per entry, DNA excluded. Its listing shows 12,000 or so distinct CDR3 sequences. TRB was amplified from about 270 ng of peripheral blood genomic DNA per sample. The clonotype originates from a human donor with an autoimmune cytopenia or autoimmune hepatitis (not recorded which). The sample was peripheral blood. The chain recombines TRBV19 with TRBJ1-2; no DNA is available, so the TRBD1 call from TCRdb remains unchecked. The CDR3 reads CASSTAGQGRNYGYTF.